The sequence of this TCR beta chain was determined in a study of CD8+CD57+ T cells in acquired aplastic anemia. Study-level background: The average for DNA from sorted CD4+ and CD8+ cells was approximately 3.2 ug.

The use of genomic DNA as template underpinned the TCR beta VDJ and CDR3 profiling. Each CDR3 protein is one row after TCRdb ran MiXCR on the reads. The sample carries about 190,000 distinct CDR3 sequences, less than 70% recorded once. About this clonotype itself: Its specificity is not known.

Study conclusions and caveats: There were over 25 CD8+ CDR3 sequences that occurred in both patients and controls.

The CDR3 consists of 16 residues. V gave up 5 bases and J gave up 2 bases, with 17 bases separating them. The germline V gene has CDR1 SGHDN and CDR2 FVKESK. This receptor was obtained from a human donor in good health, serving as a control. The chain has TRBV14 and TRBJ2-3; TRBD1 might be the D (6 bases). Sequencing was done on a sample of sorted CD4+, CD8+, or CD8+CD57+ T cells (not recorded which) from PBMCs. The CDR3, as DNA: TGTGCCAGCAGCTCATACAGGGTACCGGCCACAGATACGCAGTATTTT. Residues: CASSSYRVPATDTQYF.